The clone carrying this TCR beta chain has more than one count but fewer than ten. Antigen: not known. These data come from a study of T cell repertoires in cytomegalovirus infection. Study-level background: CMV infection together with matching HLA type was indicated by public TCR beta signatures. Findings and limits, study-wide: Clonotype analysis showed dominance of the ex vivo response by HLA-C-restricted CMV-specific TCR beta clonotypes.

Between the trimmed V and J ends, which lost 2 bases and 5 bases, there was a span of 13 bases. The CDR3 is 15 residues long. TCRdb passed the reads through MiXCR, listing each CDR3 protein once. The sample contains some 450,000 distinct CDR3 sequences, around 32% of which appear only once. Sequencing input: PBMCs. The J gene is TRBJ2-1, the V gene TRBV12-3 or TRBV12-4; TRBD1 is a possible D gene (6 bases). The sequence derives from a human donor in good health (CMV status not recorded). Some clones in this sample may be carry-over from other donors' samples. CDR3 DNA: TGTGCCAGCAGTTTAATAGGCAGGGGCAACAATGAGCAGTTCTTC. Translation: CASSLIGRGNNEQFF.